Here is one T cell receptor (beta chain) with its context. Its antigen is unknown. Base qualities are not provided; no much larger clone lies one nucleotide away. TCRbeta CDR3 regions were amplified from genomic DNA by means of the immunoSEQ Assay, a bias-controlled multiplex PCR. Regarding the original processing steps: Nucleated cell counts per sample were estimated from amplification of reference gene primers within the assay. To quantify the absolute abundance of each unique TCRbeta CDR3 rearrangement, sequence reads were collapsed and filtered. For each sample, productive Simpson clonality was calculated by taking the square root of Simpson's diversity index across productive rearrangements. The immuneACCESS repertoire file appears here via TCRdb, limited to in-frame rearrangements. These files lack a portion of the clones; in checked studies, under half of the deficit traces to unresolved V genes, and the cause of the others is not known. Clonal size and the V and J genes are those of that table, whereas D and trimming came from the DNA. Present in this sample are over 150,000 clones, approximately 86% of which were seen just once. The ten largest clonotypes hold 3% to 4.5% of the sample.

From a lookup of the germline V gene (reference sequence), CDR1 and CDR2 are SGHNT and YYREEE. From cysteine to phenylalanine, the CDR3 is 16 amino acids long. Just CDR3 DNA is preserved here, 48 bases in frame from base 1. Trimming takes 4 bases off V and 3 bases off J; junction bases not matched to a gene: 8. A second Seattle source provided samples from volunteer blood donors who had recovered from COVID-19. The collaborating institutions used their own protocols to collect whole blood in K2EDTA tubes. For TCRbeta analysis, collaborators shipped samples as frozen whole blood, isolated PBMCs, or DNA extracted from either of those sample types. The sample belongs to a study of blood T cell repertoires in COVID-19 (dated by TCRdb to the early 2020s). Background for the entire study: Collaborator samples came from the United States, Italy and Spain and covered acute and convalescent phases of COVID-19. Subjects who had been exposed to COVID-19, were actively infected with it, or had recovered from it provided the deeply sampled blood TCRbeta repertoires that made up the dataset. The prospective study material was composed of cDNA or gDNA derived from T cells, B-cell-depleted T cells, or PBMCs. Samples came from the ongoing ImmuneRACE study (first 160 participants) plus 1,254 subjects from 6 global collaborators. Where available, HLA class I and class II types were obtained from metadata supplied by the sample provider rather than from assay-based typing. Nearly every sample came with metadata listing a de-identified subject ID, COVID-19 status, age in years and sex. The repertoires were released in a freely available public database intended as a resource for research on the immune response to SARS-CoV-2.

The research as a whole found: The quantity of clinical and demographic metadata differed by source and by participant and was supplied without curation.

The sequenced material came from peripheral blood. The chain links TRBV5-4 with TRBJ2-2; 8 central nucleotides agree with TRBD2. This sequence originates from a woman aged 60-75 years who had recovered from COVID-19. The CDR3 region: CASSKQASGYTGELFF. The nucleotides read TGTGCCAGCAGCAAACAGGCTAGCGGGTACACCGGGGAGCTGTTTTTT.